This is a list of T cell receptor beta chains from one sample in a study of shared clonotypes between healthy human individuals. Sequenced by immunoSEQ multiplex PCR; TCRdb stores in-frame clones only, minus some. The profile shows 600,000 to 750,000 clones, roughly 91% of them singletons. The sample consisted of memory CD8+ T cells from PBMCs. The origin of the receptors is a man between 18 and 29 years old in good health. Some clones in this sample may be carry-over from other donors' samples. CDR3s include the opening cysteine and the closing phenylalanine or tryptophan. D genes are given only for firm matches. The size field is filled for only some rows; it gives once, few, many or a size class.

TRBJ2-7,-,TRBV4-1,once,CASSPTGTIYEQYF,TGCGCCAGCAGCCCCACCGGGACAATCTACGAGCAGTACTTC
TRBJ2-2,TRBD1,TRBV7-6,-,CASSSDRVGGELFF,TGTGCCAGCAGCTCCGACAGGGTGGGCGGGGAGCTGTTTTTT
TRBJ2-1,TRBD2,TRBV10-3,-,CAISPPTSGYNEQFF,TGTGCCATCAGTCCCCCGACTAGCGGCTACAATGAGCAGTTCTTC
TRBJ1-4,TRBD1,TRBV7-9,-,CASSPWSGTVGEKLFF,TGTGCCAGCAGCCCATGGTCCGGGACAGTCGGTGAAAAACTGTTTTTT
TRBJ1-3,-,TRBV29-1,-,CSVWVGVDTIYF,TGCAGCGTTTGGGTAGGGGTTGACACCATATATTTT
TRBJ2-7,TRBD2,TRBV5-1,once,CASKVLAGGTYEQYF,TGCGCCAGCAAAGTTCTAGCGGGAGGGACCTACGAGCAGTACTTC
TRBJ2-7,-,TRBV6-5,-,CARYGWAGAGNEQYF,TGTGCCAGATACGGGTGGGCAGGGGCCGGTAACGAGCAGTACTTC
TRBJ2-5,TRBD2,TRBV7-6,-,CASRELAGVRETQYF,TGTGCCAGCAGAGAACTAGCGGGAGTCCGAGAGACCCAGTACTTC
TRBJ1-4,-,TRBV4-1,-,CASSPLRLTNEKLFF,TGCGCCAGCAGCCCCCTCCGGCTTACTAATGAAAAACTGTTTTTT
TRBJ1-2,-,TRBV19,few,CASSILEGNYGYTF,TGTGCCAGTAGTATCTTGGAGGGGAACTATGGCTACACCTTC
TRBJ1-1,-,TRBV7-3,-,CASRDTGRNTEAFF,TGTGCCAGCAGGGATACAGGGAGAAACACTGAAGCTTTCTTT
TRBJ2-7,-,TRBV28,-,CASSFVRGTPYEQYF,TGTGCCAGCAGTTTCGTTCGCGGGACACCTTACGAGCAGTACTTC
TRBJ2-5,TRBD2,TRBV28,-,CASSFGLEIAGVGETQYF,TGTGCCAGCAGTTTTGGTCTTGAGATAGCGGGAGTTGGAGAGACCCAGTACTTC
TRBJ2-4,-,TRBV2,-,CASSEGQLAKNIQYF,TGTGCCAGCAGTGAAGGACAGCTAGCCAAAAACATTCAGTACTTC
TRBJ1-1,TRBD1,TRBV4-1,-,CASSQEGQGAPLGTEAFF,TGCGCCAGCAGCCAAGAGGGTCAGGGGGCTCCCCTAGGGACTGAAGCTTTCTTT
TRBJ1-1,-,TRBV7-9,-,CASSLVSRANTEAFF,TGTGCCAGCAGCTTAGTGTCCAGGGCGAACACTGAAGCTTTCTTT
TRBJ1-1,TRBD1,TRBV5-6,once,CASSPTGQGSTEAFF,TGTGCCAGCAGCCCAACCGGACAGGGGAGCACTGAAGCTTTCTTT
TRBJ2-1,-,TRBV6-1,-,CASSAEGLSSYNEQFF,TGTGCCAGCAGTGCCGAAGGCCTAAGCTCCTACAATGAGCAGTTCTTC
TRBJ2-7,-,TRBV7-9,-,CASSQTGKRRSYEQYF,TGTGCCAGCAGTCAAACAGGGAAAAGGCGATCCTACGAGCAGTACTTC
TRBJ2-1,-,TRBV10-3,once,CAITGQLGVEQFF,TGTGCCATCACTGGTCAACTAGGGGTTGAGCAGTTCTTC
TRBJ2-7,-,TRBV27,-,CASSFRNEPYEQYF,TGTGCCAGCAGTTTTCGGAACGAACCCTACGAGCAGTACTTC
TRBJ2-1,-,TRBV7-6,-,CASSPLTGLVEQFF,TGTGCCAGCAGCCCACTAACAGGGTTGGTTGAGCAGTTCTTC
TRBJ2-1,TRBD2,TRBV19,-,CASSSSLLAGAYNEQFF,TGTGCCAGTAGTTCCTCCCTACTAGCGGGAGCCTACAATGAGCAGTTCTTC
TRBJ1-1,-,TRBV10-3,-,CAISETRLYRGGENTKAFF,TGTGCCATCAGTGAGACTCGACTTTATAGGGGAGGGGAGAACACTAAAGCTTTCTTT
TRBJ2-2,TRBD2,TRBV5-1,-,CASSLKSGGYGELFF,TGCGCCAGCAGCTTGAAGTCGGGAGGATACGGGGAGCTGTTTTTT
TRBJ2-1,TRBD2,TRBV11-1,few,CASSQGLAGGNEQFF,TGTGCCAGCAGCCAGGGACTAGCGGGAGGAAATGAGCAGTTCTTC
TRBJ2-7,-,TRBV6-6,-,CASSYAGTYSYEQYF,TGTGCCAGCAGTTACGCAGGGACCTACTCCTACGAGCAGTACTTC
TRBJ2-7,-,TRBV7-9,-,CASSSREGGSYEQYF,TGTGCCAGCAGCTCCAGAGAGGGTGGATCCTACGAGCAGTACTTC
TRBJ1-3,-,TRBV29-1,-,CSVVGSESSGNTIYF,TGCAGCGTTGTTGGCAGTGAAAGCTCTGGAAACACCATATATTTT
TRBJ2-1,TRBD1,TRBV2,-,CASNGYGTGDHEQFF,TGTGCCAGCAACGGTTACGGGACAGGGGACCATGAGCAGTTCTTC
TRBJ2-5,-,TRBV5-8,-,CASAPRVYVLQETQYF,TGTGCCAGCGCCCCCCGAGTGTATGTGCTCCAAGAGACCCAGTACTTC
TRBJ2-3,TRBD1,TRBV7-9,-,CASRRPGQSTDTQYF,TGTGCCAGCAGACGTCCGGGACAGAGCACAGATACGCAGTATTTT
TRBJ2-1,TRBD2,TRBV14,-,CASSLLLAGGLDEQFF,TGTGCCAGCAGCCTGCTACTAGCGGGAGGGTTGGATGAGCAGTTCTTC
TRBJ1-5,-,TRBV27,-,CASSYRDPNQPQHF,TGTGCCAGCAGTTACAGGGATCCCAATCAGCCCCAGCATTTT
TRBJ1-2,TRBD1,TRBV9,-,CASSVFSGTGGDIGYTF,TGTGCCAGCAGCGTATTTTCCGGGACAGGGGGCGACATTGGCTACACCTTC
TRBJ2-7,TRBD2,TRBV4-1,-,CASSRSTLAGGYEQYF,TGCGCCAGCAGCCGCTCCACACTAGCGGGAGGCTACGAGCAGTACTTC
TRBJ1-5,-,TRBV2,few,CASRGAWGNQPQHF,TGTGCCAGCAGGGGGGCCTGGGGGAATCAGCCCCAGCATTTT
TRBJ1-2,-,TRBV10-3,once,CAISEIGQFNYGYTF,TGTGCCATCAGTGAGATTGGACAGTTTAACTATGGCTACACCTTC
TRBJ1-5,TRBD1,TRBV2,-,CASRGTGSNQPQHF,TGTGCCAGCAGGGGGACAGGGAGCAATCAGCCCCAGCATTTT
TRBJ2-7,TRBD1,TRBV28,-,CASRFATGDYEQYF,TGTGCCAGCAGATTTGCCACAGGGGACTACGAGCAGTACTTC
TRBJ2-2,-,TRBV2,-,CASQDSYTGELFF,TGTGCCAGCCAAGACAGTTACACCGGGGAGCTGTTTTTT
TRBJ2-7,TRBD1,TRBV13,-,CASSHSGQGYYEQYF,TGTGCCAGCAGCCACTCGGGACAGGGGTACTACGAGCAGTACTTC
TRBJ2-1,-,TRBV5-1,-,CASSLPTGSPNNEQFF,TGCGCCAGCAGCTTGCCCACAGGGAGTCCCAACAATGAGCAGTTCTTC
TRBJ1-4,-,TRBV25-1,-,CASSGEKLFF,TGTGCCAGCAGTGGGGAAAAACTGTTTTTT
TRBJ1-5,-,TRBV6-6,-,CASSGTGGQPQHF,TGTGCCAGCAGCGGGACGGGAGGGCAGCCCCAGCATTTT
TRBJ2-7,-,TRBV11-2,-,CASSLGPKKEQYF,TGTGCCAGCAGCTTAGGCCCGAAGAAGGAGCAGTACTTC
TRBJ2-1,TRBD2,TRBV5-4,-,CASSLGPSGSLLYEQFF,TGTGCCAGCAGCTTGGGGCCTAGCGGGAGCCTGCTCTATGAGCAGTTCTTC
TRBJ2-1,-,TRBV20-1,few,CSATEQFF,TGCAGTGCTACTGAGCAGTTCTTC
TRBJ2-1,TRBD2,TRBV5-1,-,CASSLTSGIGSYNEQFF,TGCGCCAGCAGCTTGACTAGCGGGATTGGTTCCTACAATGAGCAGTTCTTC
TRBJ1-3,TRBD1,TRBV10-2,-,CASRQGENTIYF,TGCGCCAGCCGACAGGGCGAAAACACCATATATTTT
TRBJ2-1,-,TRBV19,few,CASAPVLAKGNEQFF,TGTGCCAGTGCCCCGGTGCTAGCGAAGGGTAATGAGCAGTTCTTC
TRBJ2-1,-,TRBV9,-,CASSPGGGEQFF,TGTGCCAGCAGCCCAGGAGGTGGTGAGCAGTTCTTC
TRBJ2-3,-,TRBV14,-,CASSQYSRSDTQYF,TGTGCCAGCAGCCAATATTCCCGTTCAGATACGCAGTATTTT
TRBJ2-3,-,TRBV2,-,CASSEVMAEISTDTQYF,TGTGCCAGCAGTGAAGTAATGGCGGAGATTAGCACAGATACGCAGTATTTT
TRBJ2-7,-,TRBV9,-,CASSEGGPSYEQYF,TGTGCCAGCAGCGAGGGCGGGCCCTCCTACGAGCAGTACTTC
TRBJ2-5,-,TRBV28,-,CASSLGSGTPYQETQYF,TGTGCCAGCAGTTTAGGATCCGGGACCCCGTACCAAGAGACCCAGTACTTC
TRBJ2-7,TRBD2,TRBV5-1,-,CASSFTPTGGLGYEQYF,TGCGCCAGCAGCTTTACCCCAACGGGAGGATTAGGCTACGAGCAGTACTTC
TRBJ2-7,-,TRBV10-3,-,CAIRVDSGRSYEQYF,TGTGCCATCAGGGTAGACAGTGGGCGCTCCTACGAGCAGTACTTC
TRBJ1-4,-,TRBV7-2,-,CASRGGNGNEKLFF,TGTGCCAGCAGGGGCGGGAACGGTAATGAAAAACTGTTTTTT
TRBJ2-2,-,TRBV19,-,CASSNRRNTGELFF,TGTGCCAGTAGTAATAGGAGGAACACCGGGGAGCTGTTTTTT